The T cell receptor beta chain described here comes from a study of CD8 T cells in Susac syndrome. This CDR3 comprises 12 residues. Trimming stripped 2 bases from V and 5 bases from J, with 5 bases between. Germline values: CDR1 LGHDT, CDR2 YNNKEL (reference sequence). With random hexamers, roughly 0.5 to 1 ug RNA was reverse transcribed. Each CDR3 protein gets one entry after TCRdb re-called the immunoSEQ multiplex PCR reads with MiXCR. The data hold about 200,000 distinct CDR3 sequences, with roughly 94% observed a single time. Material for sequencing was CD4+ T cells from PBMCs. The gene calls are TRBV3-1 and TRBJ2-3; D gene unclear. This clonotype was obtained from a human donor in good health. Written as DNA, the CDR3 is TGTGCCAGCAGCCAATCCGTAGATACGCAGTATTTT. Translating it yields CASSQSVDTQYF.